Below are 29 T cell receptor beta chains sequenced from a single sample in a study of cytomegalovirus exposure and HLA in healthy donors. Vbeta (60) and Jbeta (13) primers were used in the PCR. Sequencing was performed with immunoSEQ multiplex PCR; in TCRdb, only in-frame clones are kept and a portion is missing. Here the sample spans some 89,000 clones, 85% being singletons. The source material was PBMCs. The receptors shown here come from a man between 35 and 55 years old in good health and CMV-seropositive.

This chain uses TRBV2 with TRBJ1-2; TRBD1 agrees at 11 bases. Germline V gives CDR1 SNHLY, CDR2 FYNNEI. CDR3 size: 15 residues. Germline trimming cut 4 bases from V and 4 bases from J; bases unmatched to any gene: 5. Here the CDR3 DNA reads TGTGCCAGCAGTGTTGGGACAGGGGGGCTCTATGGCTACACCTTC. Encoded protein: CASSVGTGGLYGYTF. The full variable domain, in which reference TRBV2 and TRBJ1-2 provide the parts outside the CDR3, is EPEVTQTPSHQVTQMGQEVILRCVPISNHLYFYWYRQILGQKVEFLVSFYNNEISEKSEIFDDQFSVERPDGSNFTLKIRSTKLEDSAMYFCASSVGTGGLYGYTFGSGTRLTVV.

The chain recombines TRBV27 with TRBJ1-1; tentatively, D is TRBD1 (6 bases). Trimming left V 5 bases short and J 5 bases short, with 15 bases between. Germline V gene lookup returns CDR1 MNHEY and CDR2 SMNVEV (reference sequence). The CDR3 sequence is 14 residues long. The DNA for the CDR3 is TGTGCCAGCAGTAAAGGACAGAAGGGAACTGAAGCTTTCTTT. Its protein product is CASSKGQKGTEAFF.

The V gene is TRBV9, the J gene TRBJ2-7, with TRBD2 matching 12 bases. CDR1 and CDR2 from the germline V gene are SGDLS and YYNGEE. V shed 4 bases and J 5 bases; nucleotides not matched to a gene: 4. This CDR3 is built from 14 residues. The CDR3 sequence is CASSLAGGIDEQYF. Written as DNA, the CDR3 is TGTGCCAGCAGCCTAGCGGGAGGGATCGACGAGCAGTACTTC.

The genes are TRBV9 and TRBJ1-5; 7 bases are a match to TRBD1. The CDR3 is 14 residues long. The germline V gene has CDR1 SGDLS and CDR2 YYNGEE. After removal of 2 bases from V and 2 bases from J, the junction contained 1 base not matched to a gene. Here the CDR3 reads CASSVGQGNQPQHF. The DNA for the CDR3 is TGTGCCAGCAGCGTCGGACAGGGCAATCAGCCCCAGCATTTT. The entire variable domain, with the rest obtained from reference TRBV9 and TRBJ1-5, is as follows: DSGVTQTPKHLITATGQRVTLRCSPRSGDLSVYWYQQSLDQGLQFLIQYYNGEERAKGNILERFSAQQFPDLHSELNLSSLELGDSALYFCASSVGQGNQPQHFGDGTRLSIL.

The rearrangement uses TRBV30 and TRBJ2-3; D may be TRBD2 (5 bases). V lost 4 bases, J lost 4 bases, and 15 bases lay in between. The germline CDR1 and CDR2 sequences are GTSNPN and SVGIG (reference sequence). This CDR3 has 14 amino acids. CDR3 bases: TGTGCCTGGATTGGGGAGCCTAGGGCAGATACGCAGTATTTT. This gives the protein CAWIGEPRADTQYF.

CDR3: CASSEVSTANYGYTF. The CDR3 coding sequence is TGTGCCAGCAGTGAAGTTTCGACAGCAAACTATGGCTACACCTTC. V and J are TRBV6-1 and TRBJ1-2; tentatively, D is TRBD1 (5 bases). The CDR3 is 15 amino acids. V was pared by 1 base and J by 2 bases, with 11 bases between. Germline CDR1 reads MNHNS; CDR2 reads SASEGT.

The gene calls are TRBV5-4 and TRBJ2-7; 10 bases line up with TRBD2. Trimming at V came to 4 bases and at J to 6 bases, leaving 13 bases not matched to a gene. The CDR3 has 16 amino acids. Germline loops: CDR1 SGHNT, CDR2 YYREEE (reference sequence). CDR3 protein: CASSQDLRTSGFEQYF. In DNA, the CDR3 is TGTGCCAGCAGCCAGGACCTGAGGACTAGCGGTTTCGAGCAGTACTTC.

As concerns this clone: One junction end disagrees with the germline gene, perhaps due to a read error. The CDR3 here is CSSSFRGETQYF. For the CDR3, the DNA is TGTTCCAGCAGCTTTAGGGGGGAGACCCAGTACTTC. The chain recombines TRBV7-9 with TRBJ2-5, with D tentatively TRBD1 (6 bases). CDR1 and CDR2 (germline): SEHNR, FQNEAQ (reference sequence). The CDR3 has 12 residues.

V gene TRBV7-3 combines with J gene TRBJ2-2, with D uncertain. The CDR3 is made up of 16 amino acids. Trimming stripped 5 bases from V and 2 bases from J, with 15 bases between. CDR1 and CDR2 from the germline V gene are SGHTA and FQGTGA. The CDR3 sequence is CASSPLSSRNTGELFF. CDR3 nucleotide sequence: TGTGCCAGCAGCCCCCTCTCATCTAGAAACACCGGGGAGCTGTTTTTT. The variable domain in full, with the rest retrieved from reference TRBV7-3 and TRBJ2-2, is GAGVSQTPSNKVTEKGKYVELRCDPISGHTALYWYRQSLGQGPEFLIYFQGTGAADDSGLPNDRFFAVRPEGSVSTLKIQRTERGDSAVYLCASSPLSSRNTGELFFGEGSRLTVL.

In this sample, this clone turned up a few times. The chain has TRBV6-6 and TRBJ1-2; TRBD1 agrees at 8 bases. The germline gives CDR1 MNHNY, CDR2 SVGAGI (reference sequence). V lost 7 bases and J lost 2; bases outside the gene matches: 6. The CDR3 consists of 14 residues. In DNA form, the CDR3 reads TGTGCCAGCACCCAGACAGGGGAAAACTATGGCTACACCTTC. Translated, it gives CASTQTGENYGYTF.

V and J are TRBV7-2 and TRBJ2-1, with 12 positions matching TRBD2. Germline V gene lookup returns CDR1 SGHTA and CDR2 FQGNSA. The V segment lost 7 bases and the J segment 8 bases; nucleotides outside the gene matches: 9. This CDR3 region has 15 residues. CDR3 DNA sequence: TGTGCCAGCACCCTGAGACTAGCGGGAGTTTATGAGCAGTTCTTC. This gives the protein CASTLRLAGVYEQFF.

A note on this clone: The same CDR3 arises from other DNA sequences in this sample as well. V usage is TRBV6-1 and J usage is TRBJ1-5; D unresolved. From germline, CDR1 is MNHNS and CDR2 SASEGT. V lost 1 base and J 2 bases, leaving 9 bases between the germline ends. CDR3 length: 15 amino acids. CDR3 in amino acids: CASSEGPLGNQPQHF. CDR3 nucleotide sequence: TGTGCCAGCAGTGAAGGGCCGCTCGGCAATCAGCCCCAGCATTTT.

This clone occurred once. The rearrangement uses TRBV15 and TRBJ1-3, with D hard to call. CDR3 size: 16 residues. Germline assignment: CDR1 LNHNV and CDR2 YYDKDF (reference sequence). V dropped 3 bases and J dropped 0 bases, with 12 bases sitting between them. The CDR3, as DNA: TGTGCCACCAGCAGGGGAGACTGGGGCTCTGGAAACACCATATATTTT. Its protein product is CATSRGDWGSGNTIYF.

The chain recombines TRBV11-3 with TRBJ1-2, with D unresolved. Germline CDR1 is SGHNT and CDR2 is YENEEA. This CDR3 comprises 13 residues. V was shortened by 5 bases and J by 8 bases, with 15 bases between the two germline ends. In nucleotides, the CDR3 is TGTGCCAGCAGCCACCCCGGGGTCGCGGGCTACACCTTC. This gives the protein CASSHPGVAGYTF.

Turning to this clone: A read error may produce the germline difference seen at one junction end. V gene TRBV7-7 combines with J gene TRBJ2-7; 8 nucleotides align to TRBD1. Germline V lookup: CDR1 SSHAT, CDR2 FNYEAQ (reference sequence). CDR3 length: 13 residues. The CDR3: CASSLGQDYEQYF. The CDR3 DNA sequence: TGTGCTAGCAGCTTGGGACAGGATTACGAGCAGTACTTC.

This rearrangement joins TRBV9 to TRBJ2-3; 10 bases map to TRBD2. Looked up from germline, CDR1 is SGDLS and CDR2 is YYNGEE. The V segment lost 1 base and the J segment 5 bases; nucleotides outside the gene matches: 4. The CDR3 is 15 amino acids. The CDR3 nucleotides are TGTGCCAGCAGCGTAACTAGCGGGGCTCAAGATACGCAGTATTTT. Its translation is CASSVTSGAQDTQYF.

This clone appeared once. The chain has TRBV29-1 and TRBJ2-1, with TRBD2 identical over 8 bases. With V trimmed by 0 bases and J by 6 bases, 4 bases remained unmatched. CDR1 and CDR2 from the germline V gene are SQVTM and ANQGSEA. CDR3 length equals 14 residues. The CDR3 loop is CSVEDRGTSNEQFF. As DNA, the CDR3 is TGCAGCGTTGAAGATCGAGGGACTAGCAATGAGCAGTTCTTC.

The chain recombines TRBV5-4 with TRBJ2-5, with D unresolved. V shed 1 base and J shed 0 bases, with 13 bases lying between them. The CDR3 loop spans 16 amino acids. The germline V gene encodes CDR1 SGHNT and CDR2 YYREEE (reference sequence). CDR3 nucleotides: TGTGCCAGCAGCTTGATCGGTCAGGTAGACCAAGAGACCCAGTACTTC. It is translated as CASSLIGQVDQETQYF.

In its sample, this clone ranks as medium-sized. The V and J genes are TRBV19 and TRBJ2-1; D unclear. The length of the CDR3 is 13 residues. Trimming stripped 6 bases from V and 3 bases from J, with 9 bases between. CDR1 and CDR2 (germline): LNHDA, SQIVND (reference sequence). CDR3 bases: TGTGCCAGTAGCTACGGTAACTACAATGAGCAGTTCTTC. Protein sequence: CASSYGNYNEQFF.

This clone was picked up a small number of times. The chain joins TRBV6-6 to TRBJ2-7; weak D call: TRBD2 (5 bases). Trimming removed 5 bases at V and 6 bases at J, with 14 bases between. The CDR3 spans 13 residues. Germline V gives CDR1 MNHNY, CDR2 SVGAGI (reference sequence). Here the CDR3 reads CASSNPVEGEQYF. The DNA of the CDR3 is TGTGCCAGCAGTAACCCCGTTGAGGGCGAGCAGTACTTC.

The gene calls are TRBV5-4 and TRBJ2-1, with D perhaps matching TRBD2 (5 bases). Germline V lookup: CDR1 SGHNT, CDR2 YYREEE (reference sequence). V shed 4 bases and J shed 6 bases, with 14 bases lying between them. The CDR3 is 14 amino acids. The CDR3 DNA reads TGTGCCAGCAGCCCAACTAGGCGGGTCAATGAGCAGTTCTTC. Its translation: CASSPTRRVNEQFF. The variable domain in full, with the rest retrieved from reference TRBV5-4 and TRBJ2-1, is ETGVTQSPTHLIKTRGQQVTLRCSSQSGHNTVSWYQQALGQGPQFIFQYYREEENGRGNFPPRFSGLQFPNYSSELNVNALELDDSALYLCASSPTRRVNEQFFGPGTRLTVL.

The V call is TRBV7-9, the J call TRBJ1-5; D perhaps matches TRBD1 (5 bases). CDR1 is SEHNR and CDR2 is FQNEAQ in the germline V gene (reference sequence). V was shortened by 5 bases and J by 0 bases, with 11 bases between the two germline ends. The length of the CDR3 is 15 residues. CDR3 region: CASSLSGDSNQPQHF. The CDR3 DNA sequence: TGTGCCAGCAGCCTTTCGGGGGATAGCAATCAGCCCCAGCATTTT.

The rearrangement links TRBV7-3 to TRBJ1-1; 9 bases are a match to TRBD1. The germline V gene has CDR1 SGHTA and CDR2 FQGTGA. The CDR3 covers 14 residues. The trim removed 6 bases at V and 6 bases at J, leaving 8 bases unmatched. The CDR3 DNA is TGTGCCAGCAGTCCCAAGGGGACAGGGTCTGAAGCTTTCTTT. It specifies CASSPKGTGSEAFF.

The rearrangement joins TRBV4-1 to TRBJ2-7; 7 positions match TRBD2. From germline, CDR1 is MGHRA and CDR2 YSYEKL. V trimming: 3 bases; J trimming: 1 base; junction bases outside the gene matches: 6. The CDR3 covers 15 residues. In DNA, the CDR3 is TGCGCCAGCAGCCAGGGGACTATCGAGTCCTACGAGCAGTACTTC. Protein: CASSQGTIESYEQYF.

The chain carries TRBV28 and TRBJ1-5; possible D gene TRBD1, 5 bases. Germline assignment: CDR1 MDHEN and CDR2 SYDVKM. This CDR3 spans 14 amino acids. Between the trimmed V and J ends, which lost 1 base and 11 bases, there was a span of 15 bases. This chain's CDR3 is CASSLFRVFWAQHF. CDR3 bases: TGTGCCAGCAGTTTATTCAGGGTCTTTTGGGCCCAGCATTTT.

The chain combines TRBV7-2 with TRBJ2-7, with 13 bases fitting TRBD2. The germline V gene encodes CDR1 SGHTA and CDR2 FQGNSA. The trim removed 5 bases at V and 6 bases at J, leaving 7 bases unmatched. The CDR3 covers 15 residues. CDR3 coding DNA: TGTGCCAGCAGCGACGTCGGGACTAGCGGGACCGAGCAGTACTTC. Protein: CASSDVGTSGTEQYF.

The chain links TRBV1 to TRBJ2-1; TRBD1 is the table's D call, not checked against the DNA. TRBV1 is marked as a pseudogene. There are 17 residues in the CDR3. The CDR3 reads CTSSQVKRQGAWDEQFF. CDR3 nucleotides: TGCACCAGCAGCCAGGTAAAAAGACAGGGGGCTTGGGATGAGCAGTTCTTC.

The genes are TRBV6-1 and TRBJ2-5, with unresolved D. The DNA end favors TRBJ2-7, so the J call may be wrong. The CDR3 loop spans 13 amino acids. Germline V gene data show CDR1 as MNHNS and CDR2 as SASEGT. Here the CDR3 DNA reads TGTGCCAGCAGTGAGGCAGCGTTCTACGAGCAGTACTTC. Protein sequence: CASSEAAFYEQYF.

This clone was found a few times. The chain has TRBV20-1 and TRBJ2-3; D is undetermined. Per the germline V gene, CDR1 is DFQATT and CDR2 is SNEGSKA (reference sequence). CDR3 size: 10 residues. Trimming took off 6 bases at V and 6 bases at J, with 7 bases between the two ends. In DNA, the CDR3 is TGCAGTGCAGCACAGGATACGCAGTATTTT. It codes for CSAAQDTQYF.